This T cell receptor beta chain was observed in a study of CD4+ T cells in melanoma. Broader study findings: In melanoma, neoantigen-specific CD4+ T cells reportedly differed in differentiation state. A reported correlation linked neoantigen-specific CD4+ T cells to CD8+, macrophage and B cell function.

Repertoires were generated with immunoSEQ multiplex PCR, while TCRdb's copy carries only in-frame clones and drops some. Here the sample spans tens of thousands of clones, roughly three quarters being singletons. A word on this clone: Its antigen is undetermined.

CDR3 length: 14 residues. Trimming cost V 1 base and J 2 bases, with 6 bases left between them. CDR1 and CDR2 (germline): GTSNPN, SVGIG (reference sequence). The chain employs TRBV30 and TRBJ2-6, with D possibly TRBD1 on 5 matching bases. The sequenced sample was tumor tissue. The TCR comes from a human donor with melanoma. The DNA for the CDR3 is TGTGCCTGGAGTGAAGGGGCTGGGGCCAACGTCCTGACTTTC. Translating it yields CAWSEGAGANVLTF.